This T cell receptor beta chain was identified during a study of T-cell reconstitution after alpha-beta-depleted transplantation in children. General observations from the study: Two months or so post-transplant, alpha-beta T cells reportedly derived from several hundred expanded graft clones. T-cell numbers and diversity, one year after transplant, stemmed largely from T cells that were newly produced.

Preparation of the TCRbeta library involved a method that used unique molecular identifiers. One entry per CDR3 protein, called by TCRdb with MiXCR from the PCR reads. This sample has fewer than 450,000 distinct CDR3 sequences, with around 16% found just once. This clonotype showed up just once. As yet, its antigen is unknown. The germline V gene encodes CDR1 MDHEN and CDR2 SYDVKM. The CDR3 has 14 amino acids. The ends were cut back, 1 base at V and 1 base at J, with 7 bases in the middle. The receptor's source is a male patient aged 2-9 years who had a stem cell transplant for acute lymphoblastic leukemia, so the T cells may come from the graft donor. Sequences were derived from PBMCs, mostly from graft donor cells, sampled 360 days after TCRalphabeta/CD19-depleted stem cell transplant. The rearrangement uses TRBV28 and TRBJ1-1; no clear D. The CDR3 is CASSLFSWNTEAFF. The CDR3 DNA reads TGTGCCAGCAGTTTATTTTCCTGGAACACTGAAGCTTTCTTT.